The source of this TCR beta chain is a study of blood T cell repertoires in COVID-19. Study in general: Nucleic acid was either cDNA or gDNA, and it came from T cells, B-cell-depleted T cells, or PBMCs.

Each recovered donor of Cohort 3 presented with two negative PCRs, clearance, or symptom resolution. Original processing methods: Scientists estimated how many nucleated cells there were by amplifying reference gene primers. Sequenced by immunoSEQ multiplex PCR; TCRdb stores in-frame clones only, minus some. V and J calls and clone size are as listed in that table; D and trimming were resolved from the DNA. The sample lists 250,000 to 300,000 clones; 70% to 90% were seen once. The CDR3 consists of 13 residues. V lost 5 bases and J 7 bases, leaving 14 bases between the germline ends. The germline V gene encodes CDR1 SGHTA and CDR2 FQGNSA.

The chain has TRBV7-2 and TRBJ2-5; tentative D call: TRBD2 (5 bases). Input material: PBMCs or T cells enriched from blood (not recorded which). This receptor was taken from a man aged 18 to 29 who had recovered from COVID-19. CDR3 sequence reads: CASSLDHEGTQYF. CDR3 nucleotides: TGTGCCAGCAGCCTCGATCACGAGGGGACCCAGTACTTC. The full variable domain, with the rest looked up from reference TRBV7-2 and TRBJ2-5, is GAGVSQSPSNKVTEKGKDVELRCDPISGHTALYWYRQSLGQGLEFLIYFQGNSAPDKSGLPSDRFSAERTGGSVSTLTIQRTQQEDSAVYLCASSLDHEGTQYFGPGTRLLVL.